This T cell receptor (beta chain) derives from a study of cytomegalovirus exposure and HLA in healthy donors. Assay: immunoSEQ multiplex PCR; the TCRdb copy retains only in-frame clones and omits some. The sample yields about 110,000 clones, more than 90% seen once. V gave up 0 bases and J gave up 1 base; unmatched junction bases: 4. The CDR3 is 16 residues long. CDR1 is SGHRS and CDR2 is YFSETQ in the germline V gene. Study-level findings and limits: Among TCR sequences, most were rare, though some public TCRs appeared in many donors.

The donors were part of the approximately 120-subject validation cohort, which stood apart from the roughly 680-subject first cohort. This clone was counted a single time. Its antigen is currently unknown. Sequenced input: PBMCs. This chain connects TRBV5-1 to TRBJ1-1, with 9 bases lining up with TRBD1. This TCR was sampled from a woman aged 18-29 years in good health and CMV-seronegative. This CDR3 is CASSLVQGAGNTEAFF. For the CDR3, the DNA is TGCGCCAGCAGCTTGGTACAGGGGGCAGGGAACACTGAAGCTTTCTTT.